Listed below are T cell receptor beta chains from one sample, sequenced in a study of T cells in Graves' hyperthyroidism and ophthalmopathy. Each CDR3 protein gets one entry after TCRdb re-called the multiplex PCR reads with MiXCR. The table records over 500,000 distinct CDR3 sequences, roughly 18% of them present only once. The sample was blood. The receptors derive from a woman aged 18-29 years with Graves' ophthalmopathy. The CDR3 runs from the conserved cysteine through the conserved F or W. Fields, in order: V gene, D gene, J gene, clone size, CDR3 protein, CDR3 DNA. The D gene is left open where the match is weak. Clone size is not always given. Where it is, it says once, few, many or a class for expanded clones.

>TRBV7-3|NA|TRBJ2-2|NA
CAIKGELFF
TGTGCCATAAAGGGGGAGCTGTTTTTT
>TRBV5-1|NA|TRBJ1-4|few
CASSSGTGATNEKLFF
TGCGCCAGCAGCTCAGGAACAGGAGCAACTAATGAAAAACTGTTTTTT
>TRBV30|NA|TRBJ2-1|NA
CAWSVLAGYDEQFF
TGTGCCTGGAGTGTTTTGGCGGGGTACGATGAGCAGTTCTTC
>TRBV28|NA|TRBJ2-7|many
CASSFLGIEQYF
TGTGCCAGCAGTTTTCTGGGGATCGAGCAGTACTTC
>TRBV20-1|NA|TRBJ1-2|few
CSARGGSPYTF
TGCAGTGCTAGAGGGGGGAGCCCTTACACCTTC
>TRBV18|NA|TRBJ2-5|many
CASSPSQETQYF
TGTGCCAGCTCACCCAGCCAAGAGACCCAGTACTTC
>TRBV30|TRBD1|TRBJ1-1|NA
CARGTGTEAFF
TGTGCCCGCGGGACAGGCACTGAAGCTTTCTTT
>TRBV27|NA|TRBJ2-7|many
CASSLGQPLVYEQYF
TGTGCCAGCAGTTTGGGGCAGCCCCTTGTTTACGAGCAGTACTTC
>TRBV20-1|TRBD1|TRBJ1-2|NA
CSAKPGQGGYTF
TGCAGTGCGAAACCGGGACAGGGTGGATACACCTTC
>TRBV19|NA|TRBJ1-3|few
CASSLPLRTGLSGGNTIYF
TGTGCCAGTAGTCTTCCTCTTCGGACGGGCCTCTCTGGTGGAAACACCATATATTTT
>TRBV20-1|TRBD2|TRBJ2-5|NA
CSARAASGEETQYF
TGCAGTGCGAGGGCAGCCAGCGGGGAAGAGACCCAGTACTTC
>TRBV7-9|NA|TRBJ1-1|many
CASSLMTDTEAFF
TGTGCCAGCAGCTTAATGACGGACACTGAAGCTTTCTTT
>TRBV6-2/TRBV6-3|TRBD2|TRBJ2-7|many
CASSPSSGRAYEQYF
TGTGCCAGCAGTCCTAGCAGCGGGAGGGCTTACGAGCAGTACTTC
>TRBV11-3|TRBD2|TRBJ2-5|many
CASSKAGAGETQYF
TGTGCCAGCAGCAAAGCGGGGGCAGGGGAGACCCAGTACTTC
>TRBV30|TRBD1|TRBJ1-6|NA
CAWDVRDRASPLHF
TGTGCCTGGGATGTTCGGGACAGGGCTTCACCCCTCCACTTT